The 18 T cell receptor beta chains given below trace back to one sample, sequenced in a study of monozygotic twins with inflammatory bowel disease. From the 5' RACE reads, TCRdb lists one entry per CDR3 protein and no DNA. The sample data list some 190,000 distinct CDR3 sequences. Sequenced sample: blood. These receptors all come from a human donor with ulcerative colitis or Crohn's disease, or a healthy co-twin of an affected twin (not recorded which).

The J gene is TRBJ2-5, the V gene TRBV9; TCRdb's D call, TRBD2, is unchecked because there is no DNA. The CDR3 has 18 residues. Germline values: CDR1 SGDLS, CDR2 YYNGEE. The CDR3 loop is CASSVGLAGGPSPETQYF.

The V and J genes are TRBV4-1 and TRBJ2-2; TCRdb's assignment of TRBD2 cannot be checked, as there is no DNA. Germline V lookup: CDR1 MGHRA, CDR2 YSYEKL. This CDR3 is built from 16 residues. CDR3 loop: CASSQGGGCNSGELFF.

The chain is built from TRBV15 and TRBJ2-2; TCRdb selects TRBD1, and the lack of DNA leaves this call unchecked. The CDR3 loop spans 15 amino acids. Germline V lookup: CDR1 LNHNV, CDR2 YYDKDF (reference sequence). The CDR3 sequence is CATSRVDRSTGELFF. The variable domain in full, with the rest retrieved from reference TRBV15 and TRBJ2-2, is DAMVIQNPRYQVTQFGKPVTLSCSQTLNHNVMYWYQQKSSQAPKLLFHYYDKDFNNEADTPDNFQSRRPNTSFCFLDIRSPGLGDTAMYLCATSRVDRSTGELFFGEGSRLTVL.

The gene calls are TRBV9 and TRBJ2-5. The length of the CDR3 is 16 residues. The germline CDR1 and CDR2 sequences are SGDLS and YYNGEE. The CDR3 here is CASSVGAAGIKETQYF.

This chain uses TRBV11-2 with TRBJ2-7; TCRdb outputs TRBD1, but without DNA this stays unchecked. CDR1 is SGHAT, CDR2 FQNNGV, per germline. The CDR3 spans 15 residues. The CDR3 spells CASSSSFPGGNEQYF.

The V call is TRBV20-1, the J call TRBJ2-2; TCRdb returns TRBD1, unconfirmable since there is no DNA. This CDR3 has 13 amino acids. CDR1 DFQATT and CDR2 SNEGSKA come from the germline V gene (reference sequence). This chain's CDR3 is CASGRENTGELFF.

This sequence joins TRBV12-3 or TRBV12-4 and TRBJ2-7. The CDR3 sequence is 13 residues long. CDR3 in amino acids: CASSSDSSYEQYF.

V usage is TRBV7-3 and J usage is TRBJ2-3. The germline gives CDR1 SGHTA, CDR2 FQGTGA. The CDR3 runs to 13 residues. The CDR3 loop reads CASSFGPTDTQYF.

The chain employs TRBV7-9 and TRBJ2-7; the D call from TCRdb, TRBD1, cannot be confirmed without DNA. Per the germline V gene, CDR1 is SEHNR and CDR2 is FQNEAQ (reference sequence). The CDR3 runs 12 residues. The CDR3 loop reads CASSSQGREQYF.

The V call is TRBV3-1, the J call TRBJ1-2; without DNA, the TCRdb call of TRBD1 cannot be checked. The germline gives CDR1 LGHDT, CDR2 YNNKEL (reference sequence). The CDR3 totals 16 residues. The CDR3: CASSQVPPTGDYGYTF.

The J gene is TRBJ2-7, the V gene TRBV7-9; TCRdb calls TRBD2, which cannot be checked without DNA. The CDR3 length is 15 residues. Germline V gene data show CDR1 as SEHNR and CDR2 as FQNEAQ (reference sequence). CDR3 amino acids: CASILGPGFTYEQYF.

The chain uses TRBV12-3 or TRBV12-4 and TRBJ2-2; TCRdb lists TRBD1, though no DNA is available to test this call. The length of the CDR3 is 14 residues. CDR3 region: CASSLGTGTGELFF.

The chain couples TRBV7-2 to TRBJ2-1. Germline CDR1 SGHTA, CDR2 FQGNSA. CDR3 length: 16 amino acids. The CDR3 sequence is CASSPIGGGSYNEQFF.

This chain uses TRBV21-1 with TRBJ2-2. TRBV21-1 is designated a pseudogene. The CDR3 is 16 residues long. The CDR3 sequence: CASSKETYANTGELFF.

This rearrangement joins TRBV19 to TRBJ1-1; TCRdb's D gene call, TRBD1, goes unchecked for lack of DNA. Germline V lookup: CDR1 LNHDA, CDR2 SQIVND (reference sequence). This CDR3 is 15 amino acids long. The CDR3 protein is CASRRQGAMNTEAFF.

The rearrangement links TRBV20-1 to TRBJ1-5; there is no DNA to check the TCRdb D call of TRBD1. The germline V gene encodes CDR1 DFQATT and CDR2 SNEGSKA (reference sequence). This CDR3 spans 14 amino acids. CDR3 sequence: CSVWGGESNQPQHF.

The chain couples TRBV5-1 to TRBJ2-1; the TCRdb call, TRBD1, lacks DNA for checking. The CDR3 loop spans 15 amino acids. Germline V gene sequence: CDR1 SGHRS, CDR2 YFSETQ. This CDR3 reads CASSLGGGLSGEQFF.

The chain joins TRBV27 to TRBJ2-7; TCRdb's assignment of TRBD2 cannot be checked, as there is no DNA. Germline V gene data show CDR1 as MNHEY and CDR2 as SMNVEV (reference sequence). The length of the CDR3 is 15 residues. The CDR3 is CASSPWRRAPYEQYF.